This T cell receptor (beta chain) comes out of a study of T-cell memory formation after mild COVID-19. CDR1 MNHEY and CDR2 SMNVEV come from the germline V gene (reference sequence). This CDR3 has 15 amino acids. Of note for this clonotype: The junction departs from the called germline gene at one end, perhaps through a read error.

TCRdb re-called the 5' RACE reads through MiXCR, storing one row per CDR3 protein. The sample records about 620,000 distinct CDR3 sequences, roughly 18% being singletons. Sequenced: PBMCs or a T cell subset sorted from them (not recorded which). The receptor comes from an adult woman who had mild COVID-19 (a few samples of this study predate the infection). Cell type and time point are not known. The chain employs TRBV27 and TRBJ1-1, with 8 bases fitting TRBD1. DNA for the CDR3: TGTGCCAGCAGTCCCAATACAGGGGGAGGCACTGAAACTTTCTTT. It codes for CASSPNTGGGTETFF.